Here is one T cell receptor (beta chain) with its context. Its antigen is as yet unknown. The data were obtained in a study of CD8 T cells in ankylosing spondylitis. Molecular-barcoded quantitative 5'-RACE produced these TCR beta libraries. A single record per CDR3 protein comes from TCRdb applying MiXCR to the 5' RACE reads. The sample records fewer than 450,000 distinct CDR3 sequences, 15% to 20% being singletons. Trimming removed 3 bases at V and 4 bases at J, with 10 bases between. CDR1 and CDR2 from the germline V gene are SGHRS and YFSETQ. This CDR3 has 13 residues. Findings and caveats of the study: Disease-associated clones were CD8+ and fairly uncommon in peripheral blood. Disease-linked clones reportedly showed significant enrichment in matched ankylosing spondylitis synovial fluid. In synovial fluid and blood from reactive arthritis, some motif variants were previously reported. A TCR beta motif of under 10 highly homologous variants appeared characteristic of ankylosing spondylitis blood.

The clonotype originates from a male donor with ankylosing spondylitis. Sequencing was performed on blood, either unsorted or a sorted T cell fraction (not recorded which). V gene TRBV5-1 combines with J gene TRBJ1-2; TRBD1 might be the D (6 bases). This CDR3 is CASSSGAGYGYTF. CDR3 nucleotides: TGCGCCAGCAGCTCAGGGGCAGGCTATGGCTACACCTTC. Complete variable domain (other parts from reference TRBV5-1 and TRBJ1-2): KAGVTQTPRYLIKTRGQQVTLSCSPISGHRSVSWYQQTPGQGLQFLFEYFSETQRNKGNFPGRFSGRQFSNSRSEMNVSTLELGDSALYLCASSSGAGYGYTFGSGTRLTVV.